This TCR beta chain was captured by sequencing in a study of T cell responses to AZD1222 COVID-19 vaccine. Study-level background: Pooling of second doses given at about 4 or about 12 weeks was done. Study results and limitations: Across spike, vaccine-associated CD4 TCRs were found, dominant at 160-218 and 743-854. There were mostly white British donors and more females than males, and clonal diversity was possibly underestimated. With two AZD1222 doses given, Spike-specific TCR breadth and depth both rose.

The repertoire was sequenced with immunoSEQ multiplex PCR; TCRdb's copy has only in-frame clones and lacks some. The repertoire has some 150,000 clones, about 90% of them found once; the top ten carry roughly 3.8%. The CDR3 is 17 residues long. Germline loops: CDR1 MDHEN, CDR2 SYDVKM. The J segment lost 6 bases and the V segment lost 5 bases, leaving 14 bases of the junction unmatched. In its sample, this clone was seen a few times. The antigen is not known. The gene calls are TRBV28 and TRBJ2-4; TRBD1 aligns across 9 bases. The TCR sequence derives from an adult in good health. The sequencing used peripheral blood, collected on day 0 of AZD1222 vaccination. CDR3 sequence reads: CASSLSTGGFVGNIQYF. The CDR3 bases are TGTGCCAGCAGTCTATCCACAGGGGGCTTTGTTGGAAACATTCAGTACTTC.